These T cell receptor beta chains were read from a single sample in a study of cytomegalovirus exposure and HLA in healthy donors. The repertoire was sequenced with immunoSEQ multiplex PCR; TCRdb's copy has only in-frame clones and lacks some. The sample carries 110,000 to 150,000 clones, around 79% recorded once. The sequenced material came from PBMCs. The origin of the receptors is a male donor in good health and CMV-seronegative. Both conserved end residues are part of each CDR3. The D gene is left open where the match is weak. Size tells how often a clone was seen (once, few, many) or the class of an expanded clone, and some rows leave it out.

j_call: TRBJ2-1
d_call: TRBD1
clone_size: -
v_call: TRBV9
cdr3_nt: TGTGCCAGCAGCGTCAGACAGGGTGGGGTCAGCAATGGGCAGTTCTTC
cdr3_aa: CASSVRQGGVSNGQFF

j_call: TRBJ2-2
d_call: -
clone_size: -
v_call: TRBV4-2
cdr3_nt: TGTGCCAGCAGCCCCTCTGGAGAAAGGGGGAACACCGGGGAGCTGTTTTTT
cdr3_aa: CASSPSGERGNTGELFF

j_call: TRBJ2-7
d_call: TRBD2
clone_size: -
v_call: TRBV9
cdr3_nt: TGTGCCAGCAGCGTTAGCGGGGAGAGCTCCTACGAGCAGTACTTC
cdr3_aa: CASSVSGESSYEQYF

j_call: TRBJ2-4
d_call: -
clone_size: -
v_call: TRBV6-5
cdr3_nt: TGTGCCAGCAGTTACTCTAGGACAGCCAAAAACAGTCAGTACTTC
cdr3_aa: CASSYSRTAKNSQYF

j_call: TRBJ1-2
d_call: -
clone_size: -
v_call: TRBV5-4
cdr3_nt: TGTGCCAGCAGCTTAGAGGTCCGGAGAGCTAACTATGGCTACACCTTC
cdr3_aa: CASSLEVRRANYGYTF

j_call: TRBJ1-3
d_call: -
clone_size: once
v_call: TRBV6-5
cdr3_nt: TGTGCCAGCAGCCAAGACAGGAACTCTGGAAACACCATATATTTT
cdr3_aa: CASSQDRNSGNTIYF

j_call: TRBJ1-2
d_call: -
clone_size: -
v_call: TRBV4-1
cdr3_nt: TGCGCCAGCAGCCAAGAACAGGGACGCGGTGGCTACACCTTC
cdr3_aa: CASSQEQGRGGYTF

j_call: TRBJ2-3
d_call: -
clone_size: few
v_call: TRBV7-6
cdr3_nt: TGTGCCAGCAGCTCTCCGGGTCGGGGAGATACGCAGTATTTT
cdr3_aa: CASSSPGRGDTQYF

j_call: TRBJ2-5
d_call: -
clone_size: few
v_call: TRBV6-5
cdr3_nt: TGTGCCAGCAGCAAACGACTTCAAGAGACCCAGTACTTC
cdr3_aa: CASSKRLQETQYF

j_call: TRBJ2-5
d_call: -
clone_size: -
v_call: TRBV7-3
cdr3_nt: TGTGCCAGCAGCTTAGGCGGAGAAGAGACCCAGTACTTC
cdr3_aa: CASSLGGEETQYF

j_call: TRBJ1-2
d_call: -
clone_size: -
v_call: TRBV7-8
cdr3_nt: TGTGCCAGCAGCTTAGGCGGGGAAAAAGTAGACCATGGCTACACCTTC
cdr3_aa: CASSLGGEKVDHGYTF

j_call: TRBJ2-1
d_call: TRBD1
clone_size: -
v_call: TRBV4-1
cdr3_nt: TGCGCCAGCAGCCAGGGTCCCGGGACAGGGATGGATGAGCAGTTCTTC
cdr3_aa: CASSQGPGTGMDEQFF

j_call: TRBJ2-7
d_call: TRBD2
clone_size: -
v_call: TRBV19
cdr3_nt: TGTGCCAGTAGTAGGACTAGCGGGAGGTCGTTGATTTACGAGCAGTACTTC
cdr3_aa: CASSRTSGRSLIYEQYF

j_call: TRBJ2-7
d_call: TRBD1
clone_size: -
v_call: TRBV4-3
cdr3_nt: TGCGCCAGCAGCCAAGAACCGGGACAGGGGGGTTACGAGCAGTACTTC
cdr3_aa: CASSQEPGQGGYEQYF

j_call: TRBJ2-3
d_call: TRBD1
clone_size: -
v_call: TRBV9
cdr3_nt: TGTGCCAGCAGCGTACAAGGGACAGGCCGTGGCGATACGCAGTATTTT
cdr3_aa: CASSVQGTGRGDTQYF

j_call: TRBJ2-3
d_call: TRBD2
clone_size: -
v_call: TRBV10-3
cdr3_nt: TGTGCCATCAGTGAACTAGCGGGGGGGCCCCAGAGTACGCAGTATTTT
cdr3_aa: CAISELAGGPQSTQYF

j_call: TRBJ1-2
d_call: -
clone_size: -
v_call: TRBV6-1
cdr3_nt: TGTGCCAGCAGTGAATCGGGCAACCGCGGGGGCTACACCTTC
cdr3_aa: CASSESGNRGGYTF

j_call: TRBJ2-7
d_call: TRBD2
clone_size: -
v_call: TRBV7-3
cdr3_nt: TGTGCCAGCAGCCGGGAGGGGGGGCCCTACGAGCAGTACTTC
cdr3_aa: CASSREGGPYEQYF

j_call: TRBJ2-7
d_call: TRBD1
clone_size: -
v_call: TRBV6-5
cdr3_nt: TGTGCCAGCGGGGGGGACAGGGGCTACGAGCAGTACTTC
cdr3_aa: CASGGDRGYEQYF

j_call: TRBJ2-7
d_call: TRBD1
clone_size: -
v_call: TRBV6-5
cdr3_nt: TGTGCCAGCAGACGGGACAGGGGTTACGAGCAGTACTTC
cdr3_aa: CASRRDRGYEQYF

j_call: TRBJ2-7
d_call: -
clone_size: -
v_call: TRBV27
cdr3_nt: TGTGCCAGCAGCAGGGTGGGCATTGCCTACGAGCAGTACTTC
cdr3_aa: CASSRVGIAYEQYF

j_call: TRBJ2-1
d_call: TRBD2
clone_size: once
v_call: TRBV2
cdr3_nt: TGTGCCAGCAGGGGACTAGCGGGAGGAAATGAGCAGTTCTTC
cdr3_aa: CASRGLAGGNEQFF

j_call: TRBJ2-2
d_call: TRBD2
clone_size: -
v_call: TRBV10-3
cdr3_nt: TGTGCCACCATAGGACTAGCGAACACCGGGGAGCTGTTTTTT
cdr3_aa: CATIGLANTGELFF

j_call: TRBJ2-5
d_call: TRBD1
clone_size: -
v_call: TRBV6-5
cdr3_nt: TGTGCCAGCAGTTGGGGACAGGCCCCTTTTACGTTAGAGCAGTACTTC
cdr3_aa: CASSWGQAPFTLEQYF

j_call: TRBJ2-1
d_call: TRBD2
clone_size: -
v_call: TRBV7-2
cdr3_nt: TGTGCCAGCAGCACAGCCGGGACTAGCGTTCCCAATGAGCAGTTCTTC
cdr3_aa: CASSTAGTSVPNEQFF

j_call: TRBJ2-1
d_call: -
clone_size: once
v_call: TRBV5-6
cdr3_nt: TGTGCCAGCAGTCACTACAAAGTCAGCTCCTACAATGAGCAGTTCTTC
cdr3_aa: CASSHYKVSSYNEQFF